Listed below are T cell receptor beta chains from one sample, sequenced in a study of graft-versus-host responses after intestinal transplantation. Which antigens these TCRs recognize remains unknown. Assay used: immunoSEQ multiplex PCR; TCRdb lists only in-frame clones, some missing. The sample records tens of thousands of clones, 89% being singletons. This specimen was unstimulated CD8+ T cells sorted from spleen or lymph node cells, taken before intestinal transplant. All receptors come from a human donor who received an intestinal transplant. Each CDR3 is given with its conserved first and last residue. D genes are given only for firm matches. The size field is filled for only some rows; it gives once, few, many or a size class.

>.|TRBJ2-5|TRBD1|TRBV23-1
CASSPGDRGMRGTQYF
TGCGCCAGCAGTCCCGGGGACAGGGGTATGCGTGGGACCCAGTACTTC
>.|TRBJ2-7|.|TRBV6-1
CASSRRDFPYEQYF
TGTGCCAGCAGCAGACGGGACTTCCCCTACGAGCAGTACTTC
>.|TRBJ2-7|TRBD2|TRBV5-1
CASSLSSGSYEQYF
TGCGCCAGCAGCTTGTCTAGCGGGAGCTACGAGCAGTACTTC
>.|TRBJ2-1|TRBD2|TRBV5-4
CASSVRLAGEWVNEQFF
TGTGCCAGCAGCGTACGACTGGCGGGAGAGTGGGTCAATGAGCAGTTCTTC
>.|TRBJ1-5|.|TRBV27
CASSLGDGGQPQHF
TGTGCCAGCAGTTTAGGGGACGGGGGACAGCCCCAGCATTTT
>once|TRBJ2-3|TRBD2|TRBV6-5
CASSYSSTSGGDTQYF
TGTGCCAGCAGTTACTCGTCGACTAGCGGGGGCGATACGCAGTATTTT
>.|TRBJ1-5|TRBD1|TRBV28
CASSRQGAGDQPQHF
TGTGCCAGCAGTCGACAGGGGGCGGGCGATCAGCCCCAGCATTTT
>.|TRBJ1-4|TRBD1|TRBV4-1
CASSQDFGGGESTNEKLFF
TGCGCCAGCAGCCAAGATTTTGGAGGGGGCGAGTCAACTAATGAAAAACTGTTTTTT
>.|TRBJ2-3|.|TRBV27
CASSSLGTSTDTQYF
TGTGCCAGCAGTTCCCTCGGGACATCCACAGATACGCAGTATTTT
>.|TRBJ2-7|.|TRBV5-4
CASSLVSERSSYEQYF
TGTGCCAGCAGCTTGGTATCCGAGCGGAGCTCCTACGAGCAGTACTTC